This T cell receptor beta chain was profiled in a study of human T cells and chemical hapten exposure. Overall study results and limits: Controls formed significantly fewer large CDR3 similarity clusters than expanded TCRs did. PT1 expanded TCR numbers tracked positively with patch test score.

Original processing methods: Samples contained a median of 95,638 TCRs, with a range of roughly 20,000 to 750,000. TCRdb analysed the RACE reads with MiXCR anew, one entry per CDR3 protein. It is TCRdb's table, rather than the study itself, that gives the V and J calls and clone size. The data show 280,000 or so distinct CDR3 sequences, roughly 7.4% seen once. CDR1 LGHDT and CDR2 YNNKEL come from the germline V gene (reference sequence). This CDR3 is built from 13 residues. V shed 1 base and J shed 6 bases, with 9 bases lying between them. As regards this clonotype: Its antigen is unknown.

Time point reported: pre-sensitization, week 0. This sample's treatment: therapeutic diphenylcyclopropenone sensitization with weekly scalp DPC. It was from unfractionated whole blood that total RNA was extracted. Material: whole blood, obtained in connection with sensitization to the hapten diphenylcyclopropenone (DPC). This clonotype originated in a man younger than 35 with alopecia areata. Some clones in this sample may be carry-over from other donors' samples. The chain combines TRBV3-1 with TRBJ1-1; D ambiguous. As DNA, the CDR3 is TGTGCCAGCAGCCAAGTAGGGTTGGCTGAAGCTTTCTTT. Its translation is CASSQVGLAEAFF.